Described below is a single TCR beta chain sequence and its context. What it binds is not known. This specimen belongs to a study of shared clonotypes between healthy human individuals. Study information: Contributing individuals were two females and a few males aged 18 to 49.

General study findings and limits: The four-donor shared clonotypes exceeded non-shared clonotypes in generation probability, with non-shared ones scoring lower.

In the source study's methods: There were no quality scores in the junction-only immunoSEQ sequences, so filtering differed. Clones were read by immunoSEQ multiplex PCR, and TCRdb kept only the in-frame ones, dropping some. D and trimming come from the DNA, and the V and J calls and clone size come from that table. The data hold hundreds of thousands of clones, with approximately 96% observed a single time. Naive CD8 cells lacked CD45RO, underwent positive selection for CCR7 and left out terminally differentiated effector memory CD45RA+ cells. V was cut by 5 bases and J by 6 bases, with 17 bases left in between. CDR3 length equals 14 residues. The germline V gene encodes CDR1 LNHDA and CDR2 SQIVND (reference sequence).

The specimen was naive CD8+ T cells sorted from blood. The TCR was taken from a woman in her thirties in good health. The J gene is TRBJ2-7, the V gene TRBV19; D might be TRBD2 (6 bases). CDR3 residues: CASSLTSLRGEQYF. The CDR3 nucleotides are TGTGCCAGTAGTCTAACCTCGCTGCGGGGCGAGCAGTACTTC.